Below are 22 T cell receptor beta chains sequenced from a single sample in a study of cytomegalovirus exposure and HLA in healthy donors. The PCR ran on 60 Vbeta and 13 Jbeta primers. Method: immunoSEQ multiplex PCR; TCRdb's copy keeps in-frame clones and lacks some. The table has 150,000 to 200,000 clones, roughly 79% seen once; the top ten hold 0.95% to 1.1%. Sequenced sample: PBMCs. Receptors were obtained from a woman aged 40 to 55 in good health and CMV-seronegative.

The J gene is TRBJ1-2, the V gene TRBV5-4, with 8 bases that match TRBD1. The CDR3 is 15 residues long. The V gene end was trimmed by 4 bases and the J gene end by 5 bases; junction bases not matched to a gene: 10. Germline CDR1 is SGHNT and CDR2 is YYREEE (reference sequence). CDR3 residues: CASSLKQGEKYGYTF. DNA of the CDR3: TGTGCCAGCAGCCTGAAACAGGGGGAAAAGTATGGCTACACCTTC. Using reference TRBV5-4 and TRBJ1-2 for the parts outside the CDR3, the full variable domain is ETGVTQSPTHLIKTRGQQVTLRCSSQSGHNTVSWYQQALGQGPQFIFQYYREEENGRGNFPPRFSGLQFPNYSSELNVNALELDDSALYLCASSLKQGEKYGYTFGSGTRLTVV.

This chain joins TRBV5-6 and TRBJ2-7, with TRBD2 matching 10 bases. Trimming at V came to 4 bases and at J to 2 bases, leaving 6 bases not matched to a gene. The germline CDR1 and CDR2 sequences are SGHDT and YYEEEE. This CDR3 has 15 residues. The CDR3 is CASSPGLAPTYEQYF. The CDR3 bases are TGTGCCAGCAGCCCGGGACTAGCGCCTACCTACGAGCAGTACTTC.

CDR3 region: CASLAGDVPGTDTQYF. The CDR3 nucleotides read TGTGCCAGCTTAGCGGGAGACGTCCCTGGCACAGATACGCAGTATTTT. The rearrangement joins TRBV2 to TRBJ2-3; 9 positions agree with TRBD2. Trimming removed 8 bases from V and 1 base from J; junction bases left unmatched: 10. Germline V lookup: CDR1 SNHLY, CDR2 FYNNEI. CDR3 length: 16 amino acids.

To note about this clone: Other nucleotide sequences from this sample produce the same CDR3. This sequence joins TRBV7-9 and TRBJ1-1; D perhaps matches TRBD1 (5 bases). This CDR3 contains 13 residues. With 1 base removed from V and 4 bases from J, the gap between germline ends came to 7 bases. CDR1 and CDR2 from the germline V gene are SEHNR and FQNEAQ (reference sequence). The CDR3 DNA sequence: TGTGCCAGCAGCTTAGAAGGGGCCACTGAAGCTTTCTTT. Amino acid sequence: CASSLEGATEAFF.

The chain carries TRBV7-2 and TRBJ2-3, with 11 positions matching TRBD2. Germline CDR1 SGHTA, CDR2 FQGNSA. Unmatched junction bases numbered 5, after V lost 5 bases and J lost 1 base. The length of the CDR3 is 16 residues. The CDR3 is CASSPSGLAGTDTQYF. CDR3 DNA: TGTGCCAGCAGCCCGTCGGGACTAGCGGGCACAGATACGCAGTATTTT.

This chain uses TRBV7-9 with TRBJ2-7, with 12 bases that match TRBD1. Per the germline V gene, CDR1 is SEHNR and CDR2 is FQNEAQ (reference sequence). The CDR3 is made up of 15 amino acids. After removal of 1 base from V and 6 bases from J, the junction contained 4 bases not matched to a gene. CDR3 loop: CASSLVGQGALEQYF. Here the CDR3 DNA reads TGTGCCAGCAGCTTAGTGGGACAGGGGGCGCTCGAGCAGTACTTC.

The CDR3 sequence: CASSPQEGGIGELFF. The CDR3 nucleotides are TGCGCCAGCAGCCCACAAGAAGGGGGCATCGGGGAGCTGTTTTTT. V and J are TRBV5-1 and TRBJ2-2; 7 bases are a match to TRBD1. The V gene end was trimmed by 4 bases and the J gene end by 7 bases; junction bases not matched to a gene: 10. The CDR3 spans 15 residues. Germline loops: CDR1 SGHRS, CDR2 YFSETQ.

This clone was picked up a small number of times. The chain carries TRBV5-4 and TRBJ2-5, with TRBD2 matching over 7 bases. The CDR3 extends over 14 amino acids. Per the germline V gene, CDR1 is SGHNT and CDR2 is YYREEE (reference sequence). After removal of 0 bases from V and 5 bases from J, the junction contained 4 bases not matched to a gene. This chain's CDR3 is CASSLGGSGETQYF. The CDR3 DNA sequence: TGTGCCAGCAGCTTGGGCGGGAGCGGGGAGACCCAGTACTTC.

This rearrangement joins TRBV28 to TRBJ1-1; TRBD1 matches 8 bases. The CDR3 has 15 amino acids. V lost 2 bases, J lost 3 bases, and 5 bases stayed unmatched. Germline assignment: CDR1 MDHEN and CDR2 SYDVKM. The CDR3 DNA sequence: TGTGCCAGCAGTTTAGACAGGGGAGCGTACACTGAAGCTTTCTTT. Translation: CASSLDRGAYTEAFF. Full variable domain (outside the CDR3, taken from reference TRBV28 and TRBJ1-1): DVKVTQSSRYLVKRTGEKVFLECVQDMDHENMFWYRQDPGLGLRLIYFSYDVKMKEKGDIPEGYSVSREKKERFSLILESASTNQTSMYLCASSLDRGAYTEAFFGQGTRLTVV.

The sample holds a few counts of this clone. The chain joins TRBV28 to TRBJ1-2; D is possibly TRBD1 (5 bases). Trimming pared 2 bases from V and 6 bases from J, leaving 16 bases between. CDR1 and CDR2 from the germline V gene are MDHEN and SYDVKM. The CDR3 contains 15 residues. The CDR3 bases are TGTGCCAGCAGTTTACCCCGGGCAGGGAGGGATGGCTACACCTTC. Encoded protein: CASSLPRAGRDGYTF.

The chain joins TRBV11-2 to TRBJ2-7, with a tentative D call TRBD1 (5 bases). This CDR3 is built from 15 residues. V lost 1 base and J lost 6, with 16 bases in between. The germline V gene has CDR1 SGHAT and CDR2 FQNNGV. The CDR3 DNA reads as TGTGCCAGCAGCTTAGCAGGGAAGTTTTATGGCGAGCAGTACTTC. Translated, it gives CASSLAGKFYGEQYF.

The gene calls are TRBV5-4 and TRBJ2-7; D is possibly TRBD1 (6 bases). The CDR3 consists of 14 residues. Per germline, CDR1 SGHNT and CDR2 YYREEE (reference sequence). Trimming left V 1 base short and J 0 bases short, with 8 bases between. The CDR3 here is CASSLTGLSYEQYF. The CDR3 bases are TGTGCCAGCAGCTTGACAGGGCTCTCCTACGAGCAGTACTTC.

The table lists this clone with a few counts. V usage is TRBV6-1 and J usage is TRBJ2-1; the D gene is possibly TRBD2 (5 bases). The length of the CDR3 is 15 residues. Germline V gene sequence: CDR1 MNHNS, CDR2 SASEGT. V lost 2 bases and J 3 bases, leaving 11 bases between the germline ends. The CDR3 loop is CASSELRVLYNEQFF. The CDR3 DNA reads TGTGCCAGCAGTGAACTGCGGGTCCTCTACAATGAGCAGTTCTTC.

The chain is built from TRBV2 and TRBJ2-1, with D tentatively TRBD2 (5 bases). V dropped 7 bases and J dropped 3 bases, with 16 bases sitting between them. The CDR3 spans 15 residues. Germline V gene sequence: CDR1 SNHLY, CDR2 FYNNEI. CDR3 protein: CASTALVPFYNEQFF. The CDR3 coding sequence is TGTGCCAGCACCGCACTAGTTCCTTTCTACAATGAGCAGTTCTTC.

V is TRBV19 and J is TRBJ2-2; TRBD2 matches at 8 bases. CDR1 and CDR2 (germline): LNHDA, SQIVND (reference sequence). The CDR3 sequence is 18 residues long. Losses at the gene ends were 6 bases for V and 1 base for J; bases not matched to a gene: 13. CDR3: CASRKGGRITGNTGELFF. The CDR3 DNA reads TGTGCCAGTAGAAAAGGCGGGAGGATAACCGGGAACACCGGGGAGCTGTTTTTT.

The V gene is TRBV15, the J gene TRBJ2-5; TRBD1 matches 8 bases. With V trimmed by 6 bases and J by 5 bases, 11 bases remained unmatched. The CDR3 is 15 amino acids. Germline V lookup: CDR1 LNHNV, CDR2 YYDKDF (reference sequence). CDR3 DNA: TGTGCCACCAGTCCTAGCGCTACAGGGGGGGAGACCCAGTACTTC. Protein product: CATSPSATGGETQYF.

This clone was counted between two and nine times. V is TRBV6-5 and J is TRBJ1-1, with D perhaps matching TRBD1 (6 bases). The length of the CDR3 is 13 residues. Germline CDR1 and CDR2: MNHEY and SVGAGI. With 4 bases removed from V and 6 bases from J, the gap between germline ends came to 12 bases. The CDR3 loop reads CASSSPGVPEAFF. In nucleotides, the CDR3 is TGTGCCAGCAGTTCCCCAGGGGTTCCTGAAGCTTTCTTT.

A note on this clone: Mismatch with germline at one junction end may stem from a read error. The J gene is TRBJ2-7, the V gene TRBV7-7, with D unresolved. This CDR3 comprises 14 residues. Germline CDR1 and CDR2: SSHAT and FNYEAQ (reference sequence). CDR3 amino acids: CASSPGSGPAEQYF. DNA of the CDR3: TGTGCTAGCAGCCCCGGTAGTGGGCCAGCCGAGCAGTACTTC. Looking up the rest from reference TRBV7-7 and TRBJ2-7 gives the full variable domain: GAGVSQSPRYKVTKRGQDVTLRCDPISSHATLYWYQQALGQGPEFLTYFNYEAQPDKSGLPSDRFSAERPEGSISTLTIQRTEQRDSAMYRCASSPGSGPAEQYFGPGTRLTVT.

The chain joins TRBV2 to TRBJ2-5, with 8 bases matching TRBD2. V shed 9 bases and J 3 bases; nucleotides not matched to a gene: 6. CDR3 length: 13 amino acids. CDR1 and CDR2 (germline): SNHLY, FYNNEI. The DNA of the CDR3 is TGTGCCAGTGTGAGCGGGAGAAAAGAGACCCAGTACTTC. This sequence encodes CASVSGRKETQYF.

Details on this clone: A read error may account for a junction end that differs from germline. The chain links TRBV7-7 to TRBJ2-1, with D maybe TRBD1 (6 bases). The CDR3 is 13 residues long. Per germline, CDR1 SSHAT and CDR2 FNYEAQ (reference sequence). The CDR3 sequence is CASSLQGSNEQFF. DNA for the CDR3: TGTGCTAGCAGCCTACAGGGTTCCAATGAGCAGTTCTTC.

The chain uses TRBV18 and TRBJ2-7; 9 bases match TRBD1. The germline V gene has CDR1 KGHSH and CDR2 LQKENI. V lost 0 bases to trimming and J lost 4 bases; unmatched junction nucleotides: 1. The CDR3 contains 14 residues. The CDR3 region has the DNA TGTGCCAGCTCACCACCGGGACAGGGTTACGAGCAGTACTTC. Amino acid sequence: CASSPPGQGYEQYF.

This clone was seen once. The chain recombines TRBV9 with TRBJ2-1; TRBD2 matches 11 bases. With V trimmed by 4 bases and J by 6 bases, 9 bases remained unmatched. Germline-derived CDR1 and CDR2 are SGDLS and YYNGEE. The CDR3 sequence is 16 residues long. CDR3 bases: TGTGCCAGCAGCCCCCGGGGTAGCGGGAGGGGCAATGAGCAGTTCTTC. This translates into CASSPRGSGRGNEQFF. Looking up the rest from reference TRBV9 and TRBJ2-1 gives the full variable domain: DSGVTQTPKHLITATGQRVTLRCSPRSGDLSVYWYQQSLDQGLQFLIQYYNGEERAKGNILERFSAQQFPDLHSELNLSSLELGDSALYFCASSPRGSGRGNEQFFGPGTRLTVL.